This T cell receptor beta chain was identified in a study of blood T cell repertoires in COVID-19. The CDR3 extends over 13 amino acids. CDR1 SSHAT and CDR2 FNYEAQ come from the germline V gene (reference sequence). TCRdb's table, derived via immunoSEQ multiplex PCR, lists solely in-frame clones and lacks some. The data contain approximately 72,000 clones, 70% to 90% of them singletons. This clone was seen a handful of times. Germline is not matched at one junction end, which may reflect a read error. The TCR originated in a woman older than 75 with acute or convalescent COVID-19. The chain combines TRBV7-7 with TRBJ1-1; no clear D gene. The sample taken for sequencing was peripheral blood. The CDR3 DNA reads as TGTGCTAGCAGCTCCCAGGTCCACACTGAAGCTTTCTTT. Residues: CASSSQVHTEAFF. Looking up the rest from reference TRBV7-7 and TRBJ1-1 gives the full variable domain: GAGVSQSPRYKVTKRGQDVTLRCDPISSHATLYWYQQALGQGPEFLTYFNYEAQPDKSGLPSDRFSAERPEGSISTLTIQRTEQRDSAMYRCASSSQVHTEAFFGQGTRLTVV.